This note documents a single T cell receptor beta chain sequence. Its antigen is currently unknown. Other DNA sequences in this sample translate to the same CDR3. CDR1 is SGHKS and CDR2 is YYEKEE in the germline V gene (reference sequence). The CDR3 has 13 amino acids. Trimming took off 2 bases at V and 2 bases at J, with 7 bases between the two ends. This sample was included in a study of T cell responses to AZD1222 COVID-19 vaccine. Sequencing used immunoSEQ multiplex PCR; TCRdb keeps in-frame clones, though not all of them. The data hold roughly 120,000 clones, with 70% to 90% observed a single time. Overall study findings and caveats: Most donors were white British, females outnumbered males, and clonal diversity was possibly underestimated.

This receptor was obtained from an adult in good health. Sequencing used peripheral blood, obtained on day 0 of AZD1222 vaccination. V is TRBV5-5 and J is TRBJ1-2; D is possibly TRBD1 (6 bases). CDR3 in amino acids: CASSLGGNYGYTF. The CDR3 DNA reads TGTGCCAGCAGCTTAGGGGGGAACTATGGCTACACCTTC.